This section outlines one T cell receptor beta chain sequence together with its context. As yet, its antigen is unknown. This specimen comes from a study of T-cell memory formation after mild COVID-19. TCR alpha and TCR beta cDNA libraries with sample barcodes and UMIs came from 5'RACE using constant-segment primers. TCRdb reprocessed the 5' RACE reads via MiXCR and lists one record per CDR3 protein. This table holds 250,000 to 350,000 distinct CDR3 sequences, roughly 15% found once. Study-level results: Whereas later expanders leaned CD4+, clones contracting day 15 to 85 showed a balanced CD4/CD8 makeup. A second wave of clones peaked on day 37, and their SARS-CoV-2 specificity went unconfirmed.

Germline V lookup: CDR1 KGHSH, CDR2 LQKENI. The CDR3 is 16 residues long. V was clipped by 0 bases and J by 8 bases; unmatched bases: 10. The TCR originated in a young man who had mild COVID-19 (a few samples of this study predate the infection). Cell type and time point are not known. Sequences were obtained from PBMCs or a T cell subset sorted from them (not recorded which). The V gene is TRBV18, the J gene TRBJ2-3; 8 bases align to TRBD1. CDR3 coding DNA: TGTGCCAGCTCACCACCTCAGGGGGCCATCCTCCCTACGCAGTATTTT. It translates to CASSPPQGAILPTQYF.